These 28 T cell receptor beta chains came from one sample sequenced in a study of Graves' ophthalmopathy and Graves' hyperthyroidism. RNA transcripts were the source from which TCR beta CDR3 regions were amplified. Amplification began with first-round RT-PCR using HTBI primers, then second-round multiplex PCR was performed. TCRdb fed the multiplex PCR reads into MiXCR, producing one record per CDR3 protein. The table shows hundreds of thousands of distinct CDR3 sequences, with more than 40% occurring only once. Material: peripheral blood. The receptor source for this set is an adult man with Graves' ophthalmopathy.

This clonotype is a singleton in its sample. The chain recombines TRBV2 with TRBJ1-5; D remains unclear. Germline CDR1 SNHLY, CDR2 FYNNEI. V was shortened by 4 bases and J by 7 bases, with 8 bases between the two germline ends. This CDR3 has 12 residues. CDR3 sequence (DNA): TGTGCCAGCAGTGGGGTCGAGCAGCCCCAGCATTTT. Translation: CASSGVEQPQHF.

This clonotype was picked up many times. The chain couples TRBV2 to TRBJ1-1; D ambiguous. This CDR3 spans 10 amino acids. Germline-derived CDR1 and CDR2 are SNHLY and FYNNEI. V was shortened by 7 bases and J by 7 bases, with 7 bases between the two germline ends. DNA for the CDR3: TGTGCCAGCAAAGGGTTTGAAGCTTTCTTT. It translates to CASKGFEAFF.

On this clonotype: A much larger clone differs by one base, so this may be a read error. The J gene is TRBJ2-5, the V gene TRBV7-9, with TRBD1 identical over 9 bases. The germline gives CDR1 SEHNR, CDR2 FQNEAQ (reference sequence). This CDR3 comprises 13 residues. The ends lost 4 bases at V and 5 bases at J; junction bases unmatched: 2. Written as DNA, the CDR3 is TGTGCCAGCAGCTGGGACAGGGTGGAGACCCAGTACTTC. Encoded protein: CASSWDRVETQYF.

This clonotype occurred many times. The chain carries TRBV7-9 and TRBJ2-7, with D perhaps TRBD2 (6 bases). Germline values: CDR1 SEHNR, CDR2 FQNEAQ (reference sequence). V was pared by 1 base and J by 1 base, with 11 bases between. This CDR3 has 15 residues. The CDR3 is CASSLVLGGSYEQYF. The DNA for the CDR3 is TGTGCCAGCAGCTTAGTGCTCGGGGGATCCTACGAGCAGTACTTC. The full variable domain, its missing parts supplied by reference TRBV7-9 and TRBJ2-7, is DTGVSQNPRHKITKRGQNVTFRCDPISEHNRLYWYRQTLGQGPEFLTYFQNEAQLEKSRLLSDRFSAERPKGSFSTLEIQRTEQGDSAMYLCASSLVLGGSYEQYFGPGTRLTVT.

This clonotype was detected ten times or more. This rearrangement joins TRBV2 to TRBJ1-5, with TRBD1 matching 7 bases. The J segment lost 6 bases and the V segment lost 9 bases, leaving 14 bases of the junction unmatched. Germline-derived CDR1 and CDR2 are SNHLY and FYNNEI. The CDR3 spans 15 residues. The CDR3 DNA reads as TGTGCCAGTCGTGCCCCAGGGGGTGAGGGTCAGCCCCAGCATTTT. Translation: CASRAPGGEGQPQHF.

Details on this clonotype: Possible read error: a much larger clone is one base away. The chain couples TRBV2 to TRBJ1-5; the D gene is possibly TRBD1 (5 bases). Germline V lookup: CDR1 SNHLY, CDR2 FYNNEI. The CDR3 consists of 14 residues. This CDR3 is CAGSVDPGNQPQHF. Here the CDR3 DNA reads TGTGCCGGCAGCGTAGATCCAGGGAATCAGCCCCAGCATTTT.

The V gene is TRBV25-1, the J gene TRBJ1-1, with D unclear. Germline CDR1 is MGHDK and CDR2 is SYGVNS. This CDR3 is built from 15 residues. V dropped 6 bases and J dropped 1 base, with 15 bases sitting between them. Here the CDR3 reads CASSRSASTNTEAFF. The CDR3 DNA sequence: TGTGCCAGCAGCAGGAGTGCCAGCACGAACACTGAAGCTTTCTTT.

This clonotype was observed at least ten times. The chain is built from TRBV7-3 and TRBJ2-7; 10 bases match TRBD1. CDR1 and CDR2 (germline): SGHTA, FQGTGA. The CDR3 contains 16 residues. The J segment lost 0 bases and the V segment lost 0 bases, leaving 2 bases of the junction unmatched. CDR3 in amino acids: CASSLTGDRGSYEQYF. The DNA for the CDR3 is TGTGCCAGCAGCTTAACCGGGGACAGGGGCTCCTACGAGCAGTACTTC.

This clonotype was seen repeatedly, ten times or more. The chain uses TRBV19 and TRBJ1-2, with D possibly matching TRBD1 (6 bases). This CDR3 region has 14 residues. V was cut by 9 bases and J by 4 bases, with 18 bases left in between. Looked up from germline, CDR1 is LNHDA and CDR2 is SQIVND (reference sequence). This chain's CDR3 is CASTWTATRYGYTF. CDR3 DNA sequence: TGTGCCAGCACTTGGACAGCGACTCGCTATGGCTACACCTTC.

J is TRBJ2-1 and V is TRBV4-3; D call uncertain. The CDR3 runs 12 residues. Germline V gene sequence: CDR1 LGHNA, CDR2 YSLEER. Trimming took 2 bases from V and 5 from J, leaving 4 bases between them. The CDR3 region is CASSQIHNEQFF. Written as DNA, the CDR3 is TGCGCCAGCAGCCAAATCCACAATGAGCAGTTCTTC.

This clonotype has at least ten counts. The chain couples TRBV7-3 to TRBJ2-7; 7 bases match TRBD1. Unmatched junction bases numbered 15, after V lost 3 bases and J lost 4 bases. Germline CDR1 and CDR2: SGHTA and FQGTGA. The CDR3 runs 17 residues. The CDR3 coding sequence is TGTGCCAGCAGCTTGTTCCGGGACAGAACTTATCCGTACGAGCAGTACTTC. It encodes CASSLFRDRTYPYEQYF.

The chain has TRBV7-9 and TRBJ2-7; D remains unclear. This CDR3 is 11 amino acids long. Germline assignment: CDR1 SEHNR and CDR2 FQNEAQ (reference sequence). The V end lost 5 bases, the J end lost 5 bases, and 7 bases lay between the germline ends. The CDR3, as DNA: TGTGCCAGCAGCCCGTGGGACGAGCAGTACTTC. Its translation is CASSPWDEQYF.

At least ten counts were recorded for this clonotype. CDR3 DNA: TGTGCCAGCAGCCCGGGGGTAGGGGCTGGGAGTACTGAAGCTTTCTTT. Residues: CASSPGVGAGSTEAFF. V is TRBV7-3 and J is TRBJ1-1, with a weak D call TRBD1 (5 bases). CDR1 is SGHTA and CDR2 is FQGTGA in the germline V gene. With 5 bases removed from V and 5 bases from J, the gap between germline ends came to 21 bases. The CDR3 runs 16 residues.

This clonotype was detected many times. CDR3 coding DNA: TGTGCCAGCAGCGTGCGGGCCAGCGTAGGGGCCAATGAGCAGTTCTTC. Protein: CASSVRASVGANEQFF. The chain recombines TRBV9 with TRBJ2-1, with D tentatively TRBD1 or TRBD2 (5 bases each). This CDR3 is built from 16 residues. V lost 2 bases and J 6 bases, leaving 18 bases between the germline ends. Germline assignment: CDR1 SGDLS and CDR2 YYNGEE.

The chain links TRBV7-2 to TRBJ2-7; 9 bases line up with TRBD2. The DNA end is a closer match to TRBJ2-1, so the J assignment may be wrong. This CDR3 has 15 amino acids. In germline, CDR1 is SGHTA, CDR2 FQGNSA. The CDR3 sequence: CASSFAGGPSYEQFF. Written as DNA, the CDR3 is TGTGCCAGCAGCTTCGCGGGAGGGCCTTCGTATGAGCAGTTCTTC.

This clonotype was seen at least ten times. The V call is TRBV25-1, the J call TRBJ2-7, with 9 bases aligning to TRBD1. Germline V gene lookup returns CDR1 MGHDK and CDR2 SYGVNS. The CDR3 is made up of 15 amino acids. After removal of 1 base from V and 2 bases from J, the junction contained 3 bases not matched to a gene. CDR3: CASSEFGTGTYEQYF. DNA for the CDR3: TGTGCCAGCAGTGAATTTGGGACAGGGACCTACGAGCAGTACTTC.

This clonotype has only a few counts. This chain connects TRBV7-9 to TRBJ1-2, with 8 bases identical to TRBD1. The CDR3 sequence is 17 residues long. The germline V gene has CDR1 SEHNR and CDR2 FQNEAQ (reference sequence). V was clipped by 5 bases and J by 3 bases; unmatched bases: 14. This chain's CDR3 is CASSPQGVGTGDYGYTF. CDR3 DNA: TGTGCCAGCAGCCCCCAGGGGGTGGGGACAGGAGACTATGGCTACACCTTC.

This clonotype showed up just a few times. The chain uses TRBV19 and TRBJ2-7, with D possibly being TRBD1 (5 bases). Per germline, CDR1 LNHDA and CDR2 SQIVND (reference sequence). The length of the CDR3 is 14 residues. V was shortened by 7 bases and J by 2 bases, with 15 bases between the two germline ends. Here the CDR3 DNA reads TGTGCCAGTAAAAAGGGGCCTTTCACCTACGAGCAGTACTTC. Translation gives CASKKGPFTYEQYF.

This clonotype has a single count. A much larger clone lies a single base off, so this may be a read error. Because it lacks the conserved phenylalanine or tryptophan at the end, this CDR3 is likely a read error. For the CDR3, the DNA is TGCGCCAGCAGCCACGGCCCACAGGGGAAATATGGCTACACCCTC. Its protein product is CASSHGPQGKYGYTL. The chain combines TRBV4-1 with TRBJ1-2; 7 bases align to TRBD1. Germline lookup yields CDR1 MGHRA and CDR2 YSYEKL. Trimming took 3 bases from V and 5 from J; bases not matched to a gene: 9. The CDR3 consists of 15 residues.

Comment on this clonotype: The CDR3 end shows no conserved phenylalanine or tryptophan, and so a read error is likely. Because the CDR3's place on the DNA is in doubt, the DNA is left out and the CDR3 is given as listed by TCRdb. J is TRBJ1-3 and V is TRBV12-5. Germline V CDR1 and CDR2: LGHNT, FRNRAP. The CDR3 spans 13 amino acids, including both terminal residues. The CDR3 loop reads CASGLVPTGVWST.

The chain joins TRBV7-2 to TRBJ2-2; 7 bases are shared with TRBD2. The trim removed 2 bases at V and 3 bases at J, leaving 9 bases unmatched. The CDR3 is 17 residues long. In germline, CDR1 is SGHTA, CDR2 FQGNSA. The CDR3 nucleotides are TGTGCCAGCAGCTTATTAGGACTAGTTGTAGACACCGGGGAGCTGTTTTTT. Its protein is CASSLLGLVVDTGELFF.

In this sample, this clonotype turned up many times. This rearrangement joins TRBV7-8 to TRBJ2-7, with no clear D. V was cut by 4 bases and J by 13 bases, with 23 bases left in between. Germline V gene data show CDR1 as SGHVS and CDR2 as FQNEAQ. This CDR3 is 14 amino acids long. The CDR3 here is CASSSLRHRRHHYF. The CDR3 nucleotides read TGTGCCAGCAGCTCCCTAAGACACCGACGACACCACTACTTC.

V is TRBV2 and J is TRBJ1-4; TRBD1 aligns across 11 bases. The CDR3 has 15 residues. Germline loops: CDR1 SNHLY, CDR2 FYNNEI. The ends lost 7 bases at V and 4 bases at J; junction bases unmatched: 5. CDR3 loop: CASMGQGDGNEKLFF. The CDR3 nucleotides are TGTGCCAGCATGGGACAGGGGGATGGTAATGAAAAACTGTTTTTT.

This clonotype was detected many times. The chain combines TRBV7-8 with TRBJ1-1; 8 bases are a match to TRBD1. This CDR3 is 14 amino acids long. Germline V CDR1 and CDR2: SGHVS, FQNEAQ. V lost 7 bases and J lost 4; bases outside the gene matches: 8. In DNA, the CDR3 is TGTGCCAGCACCCAGGGACAGGAGCGCACTGAAGCTTTCTTT. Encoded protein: CASTQGQERTEAFF.

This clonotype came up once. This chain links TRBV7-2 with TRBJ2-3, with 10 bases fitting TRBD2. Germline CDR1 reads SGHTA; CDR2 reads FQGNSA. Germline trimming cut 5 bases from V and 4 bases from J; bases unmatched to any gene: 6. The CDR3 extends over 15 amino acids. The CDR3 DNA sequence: TGTGCCAGCAGCCCAGGGACTAGCGCCGCAGATACGCAGTATTTT. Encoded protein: CASSPGTSAADTQYF.

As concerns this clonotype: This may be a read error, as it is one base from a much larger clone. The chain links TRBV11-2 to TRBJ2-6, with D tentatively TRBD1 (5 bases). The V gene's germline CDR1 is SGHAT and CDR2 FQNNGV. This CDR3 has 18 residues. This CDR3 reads CASSSPRGPASGANVPTF. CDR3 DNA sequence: TGTGCCAGCAGCTCCCCCCGTGGACCGGCCTCTGGGGCCAACGTCCCGACTTTC.

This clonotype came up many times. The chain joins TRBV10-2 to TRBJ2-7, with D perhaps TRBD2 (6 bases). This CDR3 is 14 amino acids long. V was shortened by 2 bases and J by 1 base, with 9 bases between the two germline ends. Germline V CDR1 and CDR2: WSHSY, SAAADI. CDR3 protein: CASSEGTPSYEQYF. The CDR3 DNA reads TGCGCCAGCAGTGAGGGGACTCCTTCCTACGAGCAGTACTTC.

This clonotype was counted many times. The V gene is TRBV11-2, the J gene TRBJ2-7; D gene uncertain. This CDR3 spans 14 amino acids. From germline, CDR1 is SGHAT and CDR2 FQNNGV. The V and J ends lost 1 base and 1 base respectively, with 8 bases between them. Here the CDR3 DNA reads TGTGCCAGCAGCTTAGTCGGCAGGTCCTACGAGCAGTACTTC. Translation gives CASSLVGRSYEQYF.